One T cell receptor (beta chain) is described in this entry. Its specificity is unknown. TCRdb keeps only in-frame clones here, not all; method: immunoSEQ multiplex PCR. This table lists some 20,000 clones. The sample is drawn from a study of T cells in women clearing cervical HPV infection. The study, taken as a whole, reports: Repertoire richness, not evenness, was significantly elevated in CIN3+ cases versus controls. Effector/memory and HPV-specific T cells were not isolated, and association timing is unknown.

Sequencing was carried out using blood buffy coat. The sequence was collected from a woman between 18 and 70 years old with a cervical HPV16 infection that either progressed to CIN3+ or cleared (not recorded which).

CDR3: CASIGTQYF. The CDR3 bases that were read are TGTGCCAGCATCGGGACC. The rearrangement links TRBV28 to TRBJ2-5; D gene ambiguous. The DNA ends 3 residues before the CDR3 does, and the rest of the CDR3 is filled in from the germline J gene. The germline gives CDR1 MDHEN, CDR2 SYDVKM. The CDR3 spans 9 residues. V was shortened by 7 bases and J by 7 bases, with 4 bases between the two germline ends. The variable domain in full, with the rest retrieved from reference TRBV28 and TRBJ2-5, is DVKVTQSSRYLVKRTGEKVFLECVQDMDHENMFWYRQDPGLGLRLIYFSYDVKMKEKGDIPEGYSVSREKKERFSLILESASTNQTSMYLCASIGTQYFGPGTRLLVL.